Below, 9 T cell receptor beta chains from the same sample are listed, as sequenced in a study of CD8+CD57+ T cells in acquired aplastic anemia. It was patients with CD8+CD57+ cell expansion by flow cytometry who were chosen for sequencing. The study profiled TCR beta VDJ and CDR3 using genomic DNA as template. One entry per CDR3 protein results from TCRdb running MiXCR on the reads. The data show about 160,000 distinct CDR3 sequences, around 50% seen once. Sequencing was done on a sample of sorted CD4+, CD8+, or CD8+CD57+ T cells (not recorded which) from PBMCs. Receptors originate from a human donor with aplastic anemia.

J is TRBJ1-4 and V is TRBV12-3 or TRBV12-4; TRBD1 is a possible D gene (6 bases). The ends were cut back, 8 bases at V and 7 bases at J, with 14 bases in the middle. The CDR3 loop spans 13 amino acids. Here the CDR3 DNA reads TGTGCCAGCCAGTGGGACACGGGTGAAAAACTGTTTTTT. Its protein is CASQWDTGEKLFF.

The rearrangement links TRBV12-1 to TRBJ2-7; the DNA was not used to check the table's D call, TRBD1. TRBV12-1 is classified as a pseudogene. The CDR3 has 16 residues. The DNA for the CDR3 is TGTGCCAGCAGCATCAGGTTCCGGGACATAACCTACGAGCAGTACTTC. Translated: CASSIRFRDITYEQYF.

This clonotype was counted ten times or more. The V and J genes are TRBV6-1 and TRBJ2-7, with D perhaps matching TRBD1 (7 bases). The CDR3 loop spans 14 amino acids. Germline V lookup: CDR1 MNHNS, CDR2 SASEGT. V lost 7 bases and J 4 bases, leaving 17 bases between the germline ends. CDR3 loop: CASMRPGGQYEQYF. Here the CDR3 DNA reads TGTGCCAGCATGAGGCCCGGGGGACAGTACGAGCAGTACTTC.

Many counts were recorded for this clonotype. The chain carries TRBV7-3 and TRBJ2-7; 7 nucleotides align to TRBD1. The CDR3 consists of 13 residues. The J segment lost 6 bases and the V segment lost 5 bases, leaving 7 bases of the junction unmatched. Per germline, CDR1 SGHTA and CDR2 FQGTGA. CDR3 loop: CASSQEQGREQYF. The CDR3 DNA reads TGTGCCAGCAGCCAAGAACAGGGGCGCGAGCAGTACTTC.

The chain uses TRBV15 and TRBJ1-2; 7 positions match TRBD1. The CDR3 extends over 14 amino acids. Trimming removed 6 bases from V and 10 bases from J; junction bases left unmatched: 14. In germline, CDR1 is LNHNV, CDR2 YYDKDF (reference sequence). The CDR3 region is CATSLDRSVINYTF. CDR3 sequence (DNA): TGTGCCACCAGTCTGGACAGGTCTGTGATTAACTACACCTTC.

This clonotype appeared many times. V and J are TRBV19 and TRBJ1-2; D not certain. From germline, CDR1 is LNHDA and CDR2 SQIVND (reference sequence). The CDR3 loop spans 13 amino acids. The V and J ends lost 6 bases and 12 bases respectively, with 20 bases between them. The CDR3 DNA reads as TGTGCCAGTAGCACCGGGGTTCGTGGTTATAACACCTTC. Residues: CASSTGVRGYNTF.

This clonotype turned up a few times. CDR3 region: CATSRGSHQETQYF. DNA for the CDR3: TGTGCCACCAGCAGAGGAAGCCATCAAGAGACCCAGTACTTC. The rearrangement joins TRBV15 to TRBJ2-5; D uncertain. The V end lost 1 base, the J end lost 2 bases, and 8 bases lay between the germline ends. Germline V gene sequence: CDR1 LNHNV, CDR2 YYDKDF (reference sequence). The CDR3 is 14 amino acids.

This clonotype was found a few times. This CDR3 reads CATSGTAWDSPLHF. The CDR3 DNA reads TGTGCCACCAGTGGGACGGCCTGGGATTCACCCCTCCACTTT. This rearrangement joins TRBV24-1 to TRBJ1-6; no definite D call. The CDR3 runs 14 residues. Germline V lookup: CDR1 KGHDR, CDR2 SFDVKD. Deletions cut 5 bases from V and 8 bases from J, with 12 bases between.

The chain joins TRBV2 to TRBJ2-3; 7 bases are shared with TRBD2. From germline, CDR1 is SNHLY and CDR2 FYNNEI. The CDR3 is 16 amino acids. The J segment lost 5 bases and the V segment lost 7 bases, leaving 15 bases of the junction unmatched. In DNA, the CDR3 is TGTGCCAGCACCCTAATGGCTAGCGGTGGTTTAGATACGCAGTATTTT. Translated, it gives CASTLMASGGLDTQYF.